This T cell receptor beta chain was sequenced during a study of shared clonotypes between healthy human individuals (dated by TCRdb to 2018 to 2020). Background for the entire study: Two women and a few men aged 18 to 49 years were included in the cohort. To increase sequencing depth and limit assay-specific biases, TCR repertoire library preparation and sequencing were carried out by different laboratories using diverse techniques. Leukapheresis yielded between about 0.85 and 10 billion PBMCs per donor. For each donor, CD4 naive and CD4 memory were each given three plates, CD8 naive was given two plates, and CD8 memory was given one plate. To estimate repertoire size and how much clonotypes are shared between individuals, the study performed deep sequencing of blood TCR repertoires from a few healthy adults. Here is what the overall study found, with its caveats: Incomplete sequencing was indicated by rarefaction of sorted-subset datasets, despite the large sequencing depth. Sharing across a handful of donors was observed for about 5% of naive CD4, about 3.2% of naive CD8, over 2% of memory CD4, and around 0.4% of memory CD8 clonotypes. The small number of donors limited the genetic and exposure-history diversity represented. Estimated clonotype richness was generally larger for naive than for memory subsets. Compared with non-shared clonotypes, the clonotypes found in all four sorted-subset donors had higher generation probabilities. Pairwise subsampling indicated that sequencing depth was expected to affect the degree of clonotype sharing among donors. Only blood was sampled, and tissue TCR repertoires likely differ from those in blood.

About this clone: Its specific antigen is unknown. Base qualities are not at hand, and no much larger clone is one base apart. In the same sample, other DNA sequences code for this CDR3.

CD8 naive samples consisted of CD45RO-negative cells that were positively selected for CCR7, yielding a CD45RA+CCR7+ population without TemRA cells. The donors were healthy, HIV-negative adults with no recently reported acute infections or vaccinations. Every donor was a Caucasian adult living in Nashville, Tennessee, USA. After blood collection by leukapheresis, PBMCs were isolated using Ficoll-Histopaque density gradient centrifugation and then cryopreserved in the vapor phase of liquid nitrogen. Analytical flow cytometry was used to check the purity and quantity of every magnetically sorted T cell population. Each sorted fraction had its genomic DNA isolated and then quantified by UV absorbance on a Nanodrop 2000c. From cysteine to phenylalanine, the CDR3 is 12 amino acids long. Only the CDR3 part of the read is kept: 36 bases, read in frame from the first base. V ends up 5 bases short and J 7 bases short, with an unmatched junction base count of 2. Per the germline V gene (reference sequence), PRHDT is the CDR1 and FYEKMQ is the CDR2.

Using the deep immunoSEQ assay, multiplex PCR amplified TCR CDR3 regions from genomic DNA. Extracted genomic DNA from each cell subset was distributed evenly across all wells of several immunoSEQ 96-well plates, and each plate was treated as a replicate. Each replicate PCR for sorted subsets received 200 ng genomic DNA, equal to roughly 30,000 T cell genomes. The purified libraries were quantified using a Qubit 3.0 fluorometer, sized with a Bioanalyzer 2100, and then quantified again using the KAPA Library Quantification kit. Every immunoSEQ 96-well plate was sequenced on a separate single-read 150-cycle Illumina NextSeq 550 flow cell. On the study's bioinformatics: Because the immunoSEQ output included only junctional sequences and no quality scores, the filtering could not be the same as the filtering used for full-length reads. To assign V/J genes and CDR3, sequences were annotated against IMGT germline references using PyIR, a Python wrapper for IgBLAST v1.9. Reads were removed for weak V/J assignments (E-value above 1e-6), missing CDR3, stop codons, out-of-frame junctions, or ambiguous translated residues. V3J clonotypes were defined as sequences sharing the same inferred V gene, J gene, and CDR3 amino acid sequence. Percentage overlap between repertoires was computed as shared unique clonotypes divided by the size of the smaller repertoire. Richness of each repertoire was evaluated using RTK rarefaction, the Chao1 estimator, and Recon v2.1 estimates of unobserved clonotypes. OLGA was used to compute generation probabilities for all TCRbeta clonotypes that the gDNA method yielded from four donors. TCRdb provides this immuneACCESS table in a form limited to in-frame rearrangements. Some clones are lacking; in checked studies, under half of them reflect an unresolved V gene, and why the rest are absent is not known. For V, J and clone size, that table is used; D and trimming come from the DNA. The sample profile shows hundreds of thousands of clones; approximately 96% of them were found once. The ten top clones hold about 0.12% of the sample.

Sample: naive CD8+ T cells sorted from blood. In light of the paper, this sample's cell subset or site label describes: CD45RA+CCR7+. The sequence links TRBV13 to TRBJ2-1; 7 of the junction bases match TRBD1. This sequence was found in a woman aged 30 to 39 in good health. The DNA reads TGTGCCAGCAGCACGACAGGGAATGAGCAGTTCTTC. Translated, it gives CASSTTGNEQFF.